This T cell receptor (beta chain) comes out of a study of blood T cells in healthy people across ages. Study-wide findings and caveats: The fall in TCR beta diversity per million T cells was roughly linear with age.

A second PCR, run for about 6 to 11 cycles, used a sample-barcoded 5' primer plus a J-beta primer mix. Every single cDNA molecule received a tag from a template-switch adaptor with 12 random nucleotides. Sequencing yielded, for each sample, at least 2.5 million paired-end reads carrying CDR3. TCRdb used MiXCR to reprocess the 5' RACE reads, holding one entry per CDR3 protein. The data hold approximately 850,000 distinct CDR3 sequences, with roughly 44% observed a single time. Notes on this clonotype: Its antigen is as yet unknown.

Germline lookup yields CDR1 SGHRS and CDR2 YFSETQ. The CDR3 totals 16 residues. V and J are TRBV5-1 and TRBJ2-4; TRBD1 might be the D (5 bases). The J call may not be correct, given that the DNA end is closer to TRBJ2-7. Material for sequencing was blood. This sequence was found in a man between 60 and 70 years old in good health. CDR3 amino acids: CASSPGQAGKTYEQYF. CDR3 coding DNA: TGCGCCAGCAGCCCTGGCCAGGCAGGGAAGACCTACGAGCAGTACTTC.